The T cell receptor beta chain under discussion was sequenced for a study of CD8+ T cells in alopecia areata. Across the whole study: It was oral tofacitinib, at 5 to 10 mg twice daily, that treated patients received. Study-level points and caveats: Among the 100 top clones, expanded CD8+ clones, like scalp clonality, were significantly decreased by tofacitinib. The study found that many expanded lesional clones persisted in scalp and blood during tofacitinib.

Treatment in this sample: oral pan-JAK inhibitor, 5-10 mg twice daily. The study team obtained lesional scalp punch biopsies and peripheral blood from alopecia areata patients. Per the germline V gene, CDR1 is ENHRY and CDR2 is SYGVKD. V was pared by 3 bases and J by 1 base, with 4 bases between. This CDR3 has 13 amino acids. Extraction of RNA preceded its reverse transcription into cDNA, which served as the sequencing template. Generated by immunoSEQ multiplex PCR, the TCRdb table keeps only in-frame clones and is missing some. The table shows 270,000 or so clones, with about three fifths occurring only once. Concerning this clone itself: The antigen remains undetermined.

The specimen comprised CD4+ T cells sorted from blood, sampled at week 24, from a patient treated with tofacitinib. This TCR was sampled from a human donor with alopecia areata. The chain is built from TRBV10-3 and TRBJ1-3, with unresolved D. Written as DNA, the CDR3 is TGTGCCATCAGTGATCCTTCTGGAAACACCATATATTTT. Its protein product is CAISDPSGNTIYF.